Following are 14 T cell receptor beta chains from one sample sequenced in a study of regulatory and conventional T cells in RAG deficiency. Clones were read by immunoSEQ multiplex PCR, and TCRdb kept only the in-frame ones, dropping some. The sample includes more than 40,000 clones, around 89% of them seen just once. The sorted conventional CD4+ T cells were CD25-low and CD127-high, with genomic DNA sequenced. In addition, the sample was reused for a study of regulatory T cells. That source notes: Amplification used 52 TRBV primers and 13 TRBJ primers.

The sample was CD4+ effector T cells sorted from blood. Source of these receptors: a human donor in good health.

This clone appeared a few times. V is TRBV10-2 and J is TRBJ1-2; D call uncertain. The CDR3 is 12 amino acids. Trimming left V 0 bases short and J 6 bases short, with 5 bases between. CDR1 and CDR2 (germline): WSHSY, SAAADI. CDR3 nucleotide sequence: TGCGCCAGCAGTGAGTCGTGGGATGGCTACACCTTC. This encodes CASSESWDGYTF.

CDR3 nucleotides: TGCAGCGTGGGGGACATCCTGTCCTCCTACGAGCAGTACTTC. It yields the protein CSVGDILSSYEQYF. V gene TRBV29-1 combines with J gene TRBJ2-7; possible D gene TRBD1, 6 bases. CDR1 is SQVTM and CDR2 is ANQGSEA in the germline V gene. This CDR3 has 14 residues. Between the trimmed V and J ends, which lost 6 bases and 0 bases, there was a span of 15 bases.

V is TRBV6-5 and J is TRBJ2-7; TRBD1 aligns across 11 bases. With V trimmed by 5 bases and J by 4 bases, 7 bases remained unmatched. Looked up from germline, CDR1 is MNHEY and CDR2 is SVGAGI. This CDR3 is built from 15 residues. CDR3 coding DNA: TGTGCCAGCAGTCCGCGGGGACAGGGGGGGTACGAGCAGTACTTC. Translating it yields CASSPRGQGGYEQYF.

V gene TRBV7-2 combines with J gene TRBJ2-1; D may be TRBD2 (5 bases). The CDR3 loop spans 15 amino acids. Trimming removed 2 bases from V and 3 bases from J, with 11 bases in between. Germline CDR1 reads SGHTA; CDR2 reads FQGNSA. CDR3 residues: CASSLTSLGYNEQFF. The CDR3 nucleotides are TGTGCCAGCAGCTTAACTAGTTTAGGCTACAATGAGCAGTTCTTC.

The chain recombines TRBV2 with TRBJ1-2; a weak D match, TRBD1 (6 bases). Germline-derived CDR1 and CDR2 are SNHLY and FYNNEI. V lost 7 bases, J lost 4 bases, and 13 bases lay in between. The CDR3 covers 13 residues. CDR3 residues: CASTNRDSYGYTF. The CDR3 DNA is TGTGCCAGCACTAACAGGGATTCCTATGGCTACACCTTC. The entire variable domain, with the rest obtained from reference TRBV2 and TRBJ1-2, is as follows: EPEVTQTPSHQVTQMGQEVILRCVPISNHLYFYWYRQILGQKVEFLVSFYNNEISEKSEIFDDQFSVERPDGSNFTLKIRSTKLEDSAMYFCASTNRDSYGYTFGSGTRLTVV.

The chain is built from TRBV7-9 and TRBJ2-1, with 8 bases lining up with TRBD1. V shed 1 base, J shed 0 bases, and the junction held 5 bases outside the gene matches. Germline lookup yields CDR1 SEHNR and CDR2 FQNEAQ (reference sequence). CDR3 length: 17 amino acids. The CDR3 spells CASSLGTGSGSYNEQFF. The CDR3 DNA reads TGTGCCAGCAGCTTAGGGACAGGGTCGGGCTCCTACAATGAGCAGTTCTTC.

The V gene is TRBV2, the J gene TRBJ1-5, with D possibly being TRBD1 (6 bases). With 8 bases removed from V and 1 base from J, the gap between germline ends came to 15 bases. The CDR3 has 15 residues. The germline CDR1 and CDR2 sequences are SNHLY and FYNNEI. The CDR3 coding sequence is TGTGCCAGCCTGCAGGGGTTGGGGAGCAATCAGCCCCAGCATTTT. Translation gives CASLQGLGSNQPQHF.

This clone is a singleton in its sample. CDR3 in DNA: TGTGCCAGCAGCGTCGACAGGGACTATGGCTACACCTTC. Translation gives CASSVDRDYGYTF. The rearrangement joins TRBV5-4 to TRBJ1-2, with TRBD1 identical over 7 bases. Germline V gene sequence: CDR1 SGHNT, CDR2 YYREEE (reference sequence). The CDR3 consists of 13 residues. V lost 4 bases, J lost 3 bases, and 3 bases stayed unmatched.

The DNA for the CDR3 is TGCGCCAGCAGCTTGATGAGCCCGGGCGACAATGAGCAGTTCTTC. It yields the protein CASSLMSPGDNEQFF. V usage is TRBV5-1 and J usage is TRBJ2-1; D not resolved. This CDR3 is 15 amino acids long. V lost 1 base and J 5 bases, leaving 13 bases between the germline ends. In germline, CDR1 is SGHRS, CDR2 YFSETQ.

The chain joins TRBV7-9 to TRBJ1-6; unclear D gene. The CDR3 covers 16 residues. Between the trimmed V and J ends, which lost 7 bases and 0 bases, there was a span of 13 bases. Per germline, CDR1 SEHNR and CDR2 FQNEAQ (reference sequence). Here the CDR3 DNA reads TGTGCCAGCACCGGGTCCAGCGGCTCCTATAATTCACCCCTCCACTTT. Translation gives CASTGSSGSYNSPLHF.

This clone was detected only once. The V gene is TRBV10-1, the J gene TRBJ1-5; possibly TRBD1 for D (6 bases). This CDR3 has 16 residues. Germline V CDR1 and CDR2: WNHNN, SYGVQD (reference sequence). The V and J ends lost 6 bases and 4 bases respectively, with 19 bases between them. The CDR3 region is CASRDDPGQINQPQHF. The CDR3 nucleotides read TGCGCCAGCAGGGATGATCCCGGACAGATAAATCAGCCCCAGCATTTT.

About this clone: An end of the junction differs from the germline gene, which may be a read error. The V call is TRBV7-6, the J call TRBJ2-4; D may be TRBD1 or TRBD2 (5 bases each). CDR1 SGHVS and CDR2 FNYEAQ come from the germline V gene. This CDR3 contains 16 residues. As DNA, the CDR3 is TGTGCCAGCGGCTTAGCGCCAGGGAGTGCCAAAAACATTCAGTACTTC. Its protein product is CASGLAPGSAKNIQYF. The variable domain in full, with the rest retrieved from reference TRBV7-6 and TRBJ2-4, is GAGVSQSPRYKVTKRGQDVALRCDPISGHVSLYWYRQALGQGPEFLTYFNYEAQQDKSGLPNDRFSAERPEGSISTLTIQRTEQRDSAMYRCASGLAPGSAKNIQYFGAGTRLSVL.

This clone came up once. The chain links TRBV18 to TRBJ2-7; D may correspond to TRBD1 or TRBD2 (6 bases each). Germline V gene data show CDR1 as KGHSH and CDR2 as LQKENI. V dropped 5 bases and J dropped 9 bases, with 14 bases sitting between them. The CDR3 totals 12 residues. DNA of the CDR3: TGTGCCAGCTCAGCCCTCGAGGGGGGGCAGTACTTC. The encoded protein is CASSALEGGQYF.

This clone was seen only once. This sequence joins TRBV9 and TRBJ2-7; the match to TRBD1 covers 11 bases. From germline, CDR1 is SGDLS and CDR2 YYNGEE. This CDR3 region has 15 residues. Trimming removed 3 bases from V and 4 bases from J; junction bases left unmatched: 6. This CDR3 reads CASSARDRGSYEQYF. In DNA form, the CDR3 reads TGTGCCAGCAGCGCCCGGGACAGGGGGTCATACGAGCAGTACTTC.